This T cell receptor (beta chain) was sequenced during a study of T cell changes during pregnancy in multiple sclerosis. TCRdb's table, derived via immunoSEQ multiplex PCR, lists solely in-frame clones and lacks some. The sample carries around 57,000 clones, 80% to 95% recorded once. The CDR3 has 15 residues. CDR1 SEHNR and CDR2 FQNEAQ come from the germline V gene (reference sequence). Losses at the gene ends were 3 bases for V and 5 bases for J; bases not matched to a gene: 8. This TCR came from a female donor in good health, enrolled as a control in a pregnancy study. Sequenced here: peripheral blood, sampled in the third trimester of pregnancy. The rearrangement links TRBV7-9 to TRBJ2-7; TRBD2 matches 9 bases. CDR3 loop: CASSFRAGGPNEQYF. The DNA for the CDR3 is TGTGCCAGCAGCTTCCGAGCGGGGGGTCCCAACGAGCAGTACTTC. The variable domain in full, with the rest retrieved from reference TRBV7-9 and TRBJ2-7, is DTGVSQNPRHKITKRGQNVTFRCDPISEHNRLYWYRQTLGQGPEFLTYFQNEAQLEKSRLLSDRFSAERPKGSFSTLEIQRTEQGDSAMYLCASSFRAGGPNEQYFGPGTRLTVT.